This T cell receptor (beta chain) is drawn from a study of CD8 T cells in Susac syndrome (dated by TCRdb to the late 2010s). Notes on the research overall: Repertoire sequencing was used to test whether CD8+ T cell activation and differentiation in Susac syndrome was antigen driven.

Peripheral blood CD8+ and CD4+ T cells from healthy donors, Susac syndrome patients and multiple sclerosis patients were profiled by high-throughput TCR beta sequencing. Treatment-naive patients with stable or active relapsing-remitting disease fulfilling revised McDonald criteria were used as multiple sclerosis controls. Bulk CD8+ and CD4+ T cells were purified magnetically by negative isolation, whereas CD8+ TEMRA cells were enriched by FACS. Blood was drawn into EDTA tubes, processed within 24 hours, and PBMCs were isolated by density gradient centrifugation. PBMCs intended for TCR sequencing were frozen in liquid nitrogen and were later thawed in a 37 degrees C water bath. Purity of sorted or isolated CD4+, CD8+ and CD8+ TEMRA cells was at least 90%. Inclusive of the bounding cysteine and phenylalanine, the CDR3 is 15 residues long. CDR3 DNA is the only sequence kept; it has 45 bases, read in frame from the first base. CDR1 is given as MDHEN and CDR2 as SYDVKM, both from the germline V gene. V was cut back by 8 bases and J by 1 base, leaving a gap of 15 bases between them.

The paper as a whole reports these results and caveats: The number of individuals in the TCR sequencing and HLA analysis was acknowledged as relatively small.

RNA was extracted using the RNeasy kit, and about 0.45 to 1 microgram was reverse transcribed with random hexamers. TCR beta CDR3 regions were amplified with the immunoSEQ multiplex PCR assay covering 54 Vbeta and 13 Jbeta segments. PCR amplification bias was corrected by using a synthetic template baseline for primer optimization and computational correction. In the source study's methods: Reads were assigned to V, D and J genes according to IMGT and analyzed in immunoSEQ Analyzer, with only productive sequences retained. Clonality was computed as one minus Shannon entropy normalized by log2 of the number of productive unique sequences. For each patient and control, public and private clones were evaluated within the 100 most prevalent clones. Susac-specific clones were defined as absent from healthy and MS cohorts, roughly 1,100 published viral clones and other ImmuneACCESS disease sequences. TCRdb passed the public sequencing reads through fastp at Q25 and MiXCR, retaining productive beta sequences. Identical CDR3 proteins give one entry, which carries the most common genes and DNA. Here the V and J calls rest on TCRdb's processing, not on the authors' analysis. Recorded for this sample are roughly 130,000 distinct CDR3 sequences; around 95% of them occurred a single time. Over 0.1% of the sample comes from the top ten.

As for this clonotype: This clone's antigen is unknown. Per-base quality was not reported, and no clone a single base away is much larger than it.

This TCR was recovered from a human donor with multiple sclerosis. This chain is built from TRBV28 and TRBJ2-4; the D segment could be TRBD2, given 6 matching bases. What was sequenced was CD4+ T cells from PBMCs. The DNA is TGTGCCAGCGGTGGAGGGGCGGGGGCCAAAAACATTCAGTACTTC. The translation is CASGGGAGAKNIQYF.